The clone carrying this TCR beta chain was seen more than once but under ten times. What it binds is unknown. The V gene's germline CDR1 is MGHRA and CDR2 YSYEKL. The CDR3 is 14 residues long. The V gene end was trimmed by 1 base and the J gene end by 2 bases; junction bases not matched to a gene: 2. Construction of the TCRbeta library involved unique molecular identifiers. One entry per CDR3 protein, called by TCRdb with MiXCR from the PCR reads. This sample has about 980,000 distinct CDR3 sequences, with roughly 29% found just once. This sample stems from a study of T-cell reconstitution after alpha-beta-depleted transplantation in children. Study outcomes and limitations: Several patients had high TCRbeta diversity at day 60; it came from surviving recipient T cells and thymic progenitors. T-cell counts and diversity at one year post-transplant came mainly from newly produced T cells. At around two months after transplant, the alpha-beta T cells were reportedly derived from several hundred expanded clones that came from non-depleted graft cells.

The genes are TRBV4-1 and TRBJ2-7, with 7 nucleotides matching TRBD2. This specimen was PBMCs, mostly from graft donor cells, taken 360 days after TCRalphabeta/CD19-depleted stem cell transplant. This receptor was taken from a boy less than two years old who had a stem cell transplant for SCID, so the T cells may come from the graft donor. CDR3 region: CASSQGREAYEQYF. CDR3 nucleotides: TGCGCCAGCAGCCAAGGACGGGAGGCCTACGAGCAGTACTTC.